Shown below are 26 T cell receptor beta chains from a single sample sequenced in a study of Graves' ophthalmopathy and Graves' hyperthyroidism. RNA served as the template for amplifying TCR beta CDR3 regions. An initial RT-PCR round employing HTBI primers preceded a second-round multiplex PCR. One entry per CDR3 protein results from TCRdb running MiXCR on the multiplex PCR reads. The profile covers under 200,000 distinct CDR3 sequences, with over 35% appearing a single time and less than 6% taken by the ten largest. Material: peripheral blood. The origin of the receptors is a middle-aged woman with Graves' ophthalmopathy.

This chain joins TRBV3-1 and TRBJ1-1; D unclear. The CDR3 covers 13 residues. V was trimmed by 6 bases and J by 5 bases, leaving 13 bases between them. Germline CDR1 is LGHDT and CDR2 is YNNKEL (reference sequence). The CDR3 DNA is TGTGCCAGCAGTGCGGGCCCGCGGACTGAAGCTTTCTTT. Protein: CASSAGPRTEAFF.

The V call is TRBV27, the J call TRBJ2-7; D assignment may be TRBD1 or TRBD2 (6 bases each). The V end lost 6 bases, the J end lost 4 bases, and 22 bases lay between the germline ends. This CDR3 is 16 amino acids long. Germline-derived CDR1 and CDR2 are MNHEY and SMNVEV (reference sequence). The CDR3 reads CASSSGAGSRRYEQYF. CDR3 in DNA: TGTGCCAGCAGCTCGGGGGCGGGCTCGCGGCGATACGAGCAGTACTTC.

This clonotype was seen at least ten times. This sequence joins TRBV6-1 and TRBJ1-5; D ambiguous. V was clipped by 4 bases and J by 3 bases, with 16 bases between them. CDR3 length: 16 residues. Germline V gives CDR1 MNHNS, CDR2 SASEGT. In nucleotides, the CDR3 is TGTGCCAGCAGTGGACGATCGGGCCAGATCAATCAGCCCCAGCATTTT. This codes for CASSGRSGQINQPQHF.

This clonotype was found many times. The genes are TRBV27 and TRBJ2-7; 10 nucleotides align to TRBD2. This CDR3 is built from 16 residues. CDR1 and CDR2 (germline): MNHEY, SMNVEV (reference sequence). J lost 2 bases, V lost 5 bases, and 9 bases had no gene match. The chain's CDR3 is CASSTLAGLATYEQYF. CDR3 DNA: TGTGCCAGCAGTACGCTGGCGGGACTAGCGACCTACGAGCAGTACTTC.

This chain connects TRBV6-1 to TRBJ2-7, with 7 nucleotides matching TRBD1. The CDR3 has 14 amino acids. V lost 4 bases to trimming and J lost 3 bases; unmatched junction nucleotides: 6. Germline V gene data show CDR1 as MNHNS and CDR2 as SASEGT. CDR3 nucleotides: TGTGCCAGCAGTGTGTCGAGACAGGGCTACGAGCAGTACTTC. Protein sequence: CASSVSRQGYEQYF.

In its sample, this clonotype was seen many times. V and J are TRBV28 and TRBJ2-5; the match to TRBD1 covers 7 bases. CDR1 and CDR2 from the germline V gene are MDHEN and SYDVKM. The V segment lost 0 bases and the J segment 3 bases; nucleotides outside the gene matches: 7. This CDR3 comprises 16 residues. The CDR3 protein is CASSLWPGQIEETQYF. The CDR3 nucleotides are TGTGCCAGCAGTTTATGGCCGGGACAGATAGAAGAGACCCAGTACTTC.

The chain is built from TRBV6-1 and TRBJ1-3, with a possible D match to TRBD1 (6 bases). In germline, CDR1 is MNHNS, CDR2 SASEGT. The CDR3 is made up of 16 amino acids. V lost 6 bases, J lost 0 bases, and 15 bases lay in between. In nucleotides, the CDR3 is TGTGCCAGCAGGAAGGGGGAGGCCTACTCTGGAAACACCATATATTTT. It specifies CASRKGEAYSGNTIYF.

This clonotype was recorded at least ten times. The chain links TRBV7-8 to TRBJ1-1; D remains ambiguous. The CDR3 extends over 13 amino acids. Trimming left V 0 bases short and J 0 bases short, with 2 bases between. Germline-derived CDR1 and CDR2 are SGHVS and FQNEAQ. The DNA for the CDR3 is TGTGCCAGCAGCTTAGCCATGAACACTGAAGCTTTCTTT. The encoded protein is CASSLAMNTEAFF.

This clonotype was found many times. One junction end disagrees with the germline gene, perhaps due to a read error. V and J are TRBV20-1 and TRBJ1-1, with TRBD1 as a possible D gene (5 bases). Germline lookup yields CDR1 DFQATT and CDR2 SNEGSKA (reference sequence). CDR3 size: 16 residues. The DNA of the CDR3 is TGCAGTGCCAGAGCCAGGGCGAGAAACATGAACACTGAAGCTTTCTTT. Amino acids: CSARARARNMNTEAFF.

This rearrangement joins TRBV6-2 or TRBV6-3 to TRBJ2-2, with 9 nucleotides matching TRBD2. V shed 0 bases, J shed 7 bases, and the junction held 6 bases outside the gene matches. Germline assignment: CDR1 MNHEY and CDR2 SVGEGT. CDR3 size: 16 residues. DNA of the CDR3: TGTGCCAGCAGTTACTCCCCGCGCGGGAGGGTCGGGGAGCTGTTTTTT. Its translation is CASSYSPRGRVGELFF.

This clonotype has at least ten counts. This sequence joins TRBV12-3 or TRBV12-4 and TRBJ1-2; 7 nucleotides line up with TRBD1. The CDR3 has 15 amino acids. With 4 bases clipped from V and 6 bases from J, the junction kept 11 bases outside the gene matches. In nucleotides, the CDR3 is TGTGCCAGCAGTTCTCCTTCGACAGGGCGCAATGGCTACACCTTC. It encodes CASSSPSTGRNGYTF.

The V gene is TRBV6-1, the J gene TRBJ2-4; D is ambiguous. The CDR3 extends over 16 amino acids. V lost 2 bases, J lost 8 bases, and 19 bases lay in between. Per the germline V gene, CDR1 is MNHNS and CDR2 is SASEGT. The CDR3 is CASSETDGWIGYIQYF. As DNA, the CDR3 is TGTGCCAGCAGTGAAACGGACGGCTGGATTGGGTACATTCAGTACTTC.

This clonotype appeared many times. The V gene is TRBV19, the J gene TRBJ1-2; tentatively, D is TRBD1 (5 bases). CDR1 is LNHDA, CDR2 SQIVND, per germline (reference sequence). The length of the CDR3 is 15 residues. Trimming took off 2 bases at V and 4 bases at J, with 14 bases between the two ends. CDR3 in DNA: TGTGCCAGTAGTATATCGCCGACAGTCTTCTATGGCTACACCTTC. This encodes CASSISPTVFYGYTF. Supplemented by reference TRBV19 and TRBJ1-2, the full variable domain reads DGGITQSPKYLFRKEGQNVTLSCEQNLNHDAMYWYRQDPGQGLRLIYYSQIVNDFQKGDIAEGYSVSREKKESFPLTVTSAQKNPTAFYLCASSISPTVFYGYTFGSGTRLTVV.

The sample holds many counts of this clonotype. The genes are TRBV6-1 and TRBJ1-5; maybe TRBD1 (5 bases). Germline CDR1 reads MNHNS; CDR2 reads SASEGT. The V end was cut by 1 base, the J end by 2 bases, with 15 bases between. The CDR3 spans 17 residues. DNA for the CDR3: TGTGCCAGCAGTGAAGTCCCCCAGGGTAGCGGCAATCAGCCCCAGCATTTT. As protein: CASSEVPQGSGNQPQHF.

V usage is TRBV28 and J usage is TRBJ2-5; D is ambiguous. V lost 6 bases, J lost 5 bases, and 13 bases lay in between. The V gene's germline CDR1 is MDHEN and CDR2 SYDVKM. The CDR3 is 13 residues long. The CDR3 protein is CASRGPRIETQYF. For the CDR3, the DNA is TGTGCCAGCAGAGGGCCAAGGATTGAGACCCAGTACTTC.

This clonotype was observed many times. The rearrangement uses TRBV9 and TRBJ1-1; 8 bases fit TRBD1. V lost 1 base, J lost 8 bases, and 10 bases stayed unmatched. This CDR3 spans 15 amino acids. The germline CDR1 and CDR2 sequences are SGDLS and YYNGEE. This chain's CDR3 is CASSVMEQGVTEAFF. CDR3 bases: TGTGCCAGCAGCGTAATGGAACAGGGGGTGACGGAAGCTTTCTTT.

The chain joins TRBV12-3 or TRBV12-4 to TRBJ2-5; the match to TRBD1 covers 8 bases. The V and J ends lost 6 bases and 5 bases, in that order; junction bases with no gene match: 8. The CDR3 contains 14 residues. The CDR3 DNA reads TGTGCCAGCAGCCAACGGGACAGGTCGGAGACCCAGTACTTC. Protein sequence: CASSQRDRSETQYF.

The chain has TRBV2 and TRBJ1-5; D perhaps matches TRBD1 (5 bases). Germline V gives CDR1 SNHLY, CDR2 FYNNEI. Trimming took off 6 bases at V and 7 bases at J, with 13 bases between the two ends. CDR3 length: 13 amino acids. The CDR3 is CASRGRQGQPQHF. The DNA for the CDR3 is TGTGCCAGCAGGGGCCGGCAGGGACAGCCCCAGCATTTT.

V usage is TRBV19 and J usage is TRBJ2-7, with 14 bases lining up with TRBD2. The CDR3 loop spans 17 amino acids. From germline, CDR1 is LNHDA and CDR2 SQIVND (reference sequence). V trimming: 5 bases; J trimming: 0 bases; junction bases outside the gene matches: 6. CDR3 nucleotide sequence: TGTGCCAGTAGTCCCCGGGGACTAGCGGGGGCCTCCTACGAGCAGTACTTC. Its translation: CASSPRGLAGASYEQYF.

This clonotype was observed once. V and J are TRBV7-9 and TRBJ2-5, with D possibly being TRBD1 (6 bases). The CDR3 is 14 residues long. V lost 2 bases to trimming and J lost 4 bases, with 11 bases between them. CDR1 and CDR2 (germline): SEHNR, FQNEAQ (reference sequence). In DNA form, the CDR3 reads TGTGCCAGCAGCTTACAGGGGTTGATAGAGACCCAGTACTTC. This gives the protein CASSLQGLIETQYF.

The genes are TRBV9 and TRBJ1-1; D is perhaps TRBD1 (5 bases). Germline V CDR1 and CDR2: SGDLS, YYNGEE. The CDR3 extends over 13 amino acids. Trimming took off 4 bases at V and 4 bases at J, with 11 bases between the two ends. CDR3 in amino acids: CASSQWGGTEAFF. In DNA, the CDR3 is TGTGCCAGCAGCCAGTGGGGGGGCACTGAAGCTTTCTTT.

This clonotype has only a few counts. The chain carries TRBV7-2 and TRBJ2-7; 12 bases are shared with TRBD2. From germline, CDR1 is SGHTA and CDR2 FQGNSA. With 1 base clipped from V and 6 bases from J, the junction kept 1 base outside the gene matches. The CDR3 runs 14 residues. The CDR3 nucleotides read TGTGCCAGCAGCTTAGGGGGACTAGCGGGCGAGCAGTACTTC. As protein: CASSLGGLAGEQYF.

This clonotype has at least ten counts. V usage is TRBV24-1 and J usage is TRBJ2-5, with D perhaps TRBD1 or TRBD2 (5 bases each). The CDR3 runs 11 residues. CDR1 KGHDR and CDR2 SFDVKD come from the germline V gene. V was clipped by 9 bases and J by 5 bases, with 9 bases between them. In DNA form, the CDR3 reads TGTGCCACCTCCCGGGGCGAGACCCAGTACTTC. Translated, it gives CATSRGETQYF.

The chain couples TRBV20-1 to TRBJ2-7; 12 nucleotides line up with TRBD2. V was clipped by 1 base and J by 2 bases; unmatched bases: 6. CDR3 length: 16 residues. Germline V CDR1 and CDR2: DFQATT, SNEGSKA (reference sequence). The CDR3 loop is CSARVPSGGATYEQYF. DNA of the CDR3: TGCAGTGCTAGAGTTCCTAGCGGGGGGGCAACCTACGAGCAGTACTTC.

This clonotype was picked up many times. This chain connects TRBV5-1 to TRBJ1-1; no clear D gene. Trimming removed 6 bases at V and 4 bases at J, with 16 bases between. CDR1 is SGHRS and CDR2 is YFSETQ in the germline V gene. This CDR3 region has 14 residues. The CDR3 coding sequence is TGCGCCAGCACTGGCAACCCATCGGGCACTGAAGCTTTCTTT. Residues: CASTGNPSGTEAFF.

The chain employs TRBV6-1 and TRBJ1-1; 7 bases agree with TRBD1. CDR1 is MNHNS, CDR2 SASEGT, per germline. V trimming: 4 bases; J trimming: 0 bases; junction bases outside the gene matches: 5. This CDR3 region has 15 residues. The chain's CDR3 is CASSARQGMNTEAFF. In DNA, the CDR3 is TGTGCCAGCAGTGCCCGACAGGGCATGAACACTGAAGCTTTCTTT.